This TCR beta chain was identified during a study of cytomegalovirus exposure and HLA in healthy donors. V shed 0 bases and J shed 3 bases, with 5 bases lying between them. The CDR3 extends over 13 amino acids. CDR1 is MNHEY and CDR2 is SVGAGI in the germline V gene. PCR involved 60 Vbeta and 13 Jbeta primers. TCRdb's table, derived via immunoSEQ multiplex PCR, lists solely in-frame clones and lacks some. The data contain 70,000 or so clones, more than 75% of them singletons. Study outcomes and limitations: Later on, an analysis tied around 17,000 TCR beta sequences to HLA alleles at 0.05 false discovery rate.

To note about this clone: Its antigen is unknown.

Sequenced: PBMCs. This receptor was taken from a man younger than 30 in good health and CMV-seropositive. J is TRBJ1-2 and V is TRBV6-5, with D unclear. The CDR3 is CASSYSRYYGYTF. The CDR3 DNA reads as TGTGCCAGCAGTTACTCGAGGTACTATGGCTACACCTTC.